Each of the 30 T cell receptor beta chains below was sequenced from the same sample in a study of blood T cells in healthy people across ages. A second PCR, run for roughly 7 to 11 cycles, used a sample-barcoded 5' primer plus a J-beta primer mix. TCRdb passed the 5' RACE reads through MiXCR, listing each CDR3 protein once. The sample contains 800,000 to 900,000 distinct CDR3 sequences, 60% to 80% of which appear only once. Input material: blood. Receptors were obtained from a man aged 30-40 years in good health.

In its sample, this clonotype was seen once. One end of the junction fails to match germline, which may point to a read error. This rearrangement joins TRBV7-7 to TRBJ2-7; 7 bases agree with TRBD1. The J call may be wrong; the DNA end is better matched by TRBJ2-5. Germline loops: CDR1 SSHAT, CDR2 FNYEAQ (reference sequence). This CDR3 spans 15 amino acids. As DNA, the CDR3 is TGTGCTAGCAGTCCCGGGACAGCGAACTGGGAGACCCAGTACTTC. It encodes CASSPGTANWETQYF.

Notes on this clonotype: A single base separates this from a much larger clone, so it may be a read error. The CDR3 reads CASGHNVQFF. CDR3 sequence (DNA): TGTGCCAGCGGGCACAATGTGCAGTTCTTC. This sequence joins TRBV6-5 and TRBJ2-1; no reliable D call. CDR3 length equals 10 residues. In germline, CDR1 is MNHEY, CDR2 SVGAGI.

This sequence joins TRBV29-1 and TRBJ2-1; D is possibly TRBD2 (5 bases). Germline V gives CDR1 SQVTM, CDR2 ANQGSEA. V was trimmed by 1 base and J by 0 bases, leaving 10 bases between them. The CDR3 runs 15 residues. The CDR3 sequence: CSVEVWESSYNEQFF. CDR3 DNA sequence: TGCAGCGTTGAAGTATGGGAGAGCTCCTACAATGAGCAGTTCTTC.

J is TRBJ2-1 and V is TRBV25-1, with 11 bases fitting TRBD2. Trimming cost V 1 base and J 6 bases; bases outside gene matches: 5. The CDR3 is 16 amino acids. CDR1 is MGHDK, CDR2 SYGVNS, per germline. In DNA, the CDR3 is TGTGCCAGCAGTGAATTCGAGGGACTAGCGGCCAATGAGCAGTTCTTC. It translates to CASSEFEGLAANEQFF.

The chain carries TRBV12-3 or TRBV12-4 and TRBJ2-3, with D hard to call. The CDR3 has 12 residues. V lost 3 bases and J 7 bases, leaving 8 bases between the germline ends. The CDR3 loop reads CASSFFLYTQYF. The CDR3 DNA reads as TGTGCCAGCAGTTTCTTCTTATATACGCAGTATTTT.

CDR3 DNA sequence: TGTGCCAGCAGCTCCCTTAGCGGGGGGGCCGGGGAGACCCAGTACTTC. Amino acids: CASSSLSGGAGETQYF. V and J are TRBV7-8 and TRBJ2-5; 11 bases map to TRBD2. This CDR3 is built from 16 residues. With 4 bases clipped from V and 5 bases from J, the junction kept 9 bases outside the gene matches. The germline CDR1 and CDR2 sequences are SGHVS and FQNEAQ.

This rearrangement joins TRBV6-2 or TRBV6-3 to TRBJ2-5; TRBD2 matches at 14 bases. The J call could be wrong; TRBJ2-7 is a better fit for the DNA end. This CDR3 is 15 amino acids long. Germline loops: CDR1 MNHEY, CDR2 SVGEGT. This CDR3 is CASSPTSGGAAEQYF. The CDR3 bases are TGTGCCAGCAGCCCGACTAGCGGGGGGGCGGCCGAGCAGTACTTC.

A few counts support this clonotype. The gene calls are TRBV20-1 and TRBJ2-1; D perhaps matches TRBD2 (6 bases). This CDR3 is 13 amino acids long. Looked up from germline, CDR1 is DFQATT and CDR2 is SNEGSKA (reference sequence). The V end lost 3 bases, the J end lost 2 bases, and 8 bases lay between the germline ends. CDR3 amino acids: CSARGGAYNEQFF. CDR3 bases: TGCAGTGCTAGGGGCGGGGCCTACAATGAGCAGTTCTTC.

This chain connects TRBV4-3 to TRBJ2-7; D may be TRBD1 or TRBD2 (5 bases each). Germline CDR1 and CDR2: LGHNA and YSLEER. V lost 0 bases to trimming and J lost 3 bases, with 15 bases between them. This CDR3 is 16 amino acids long. The CDR3 DNA follows: TGCGCCAGCAGCCAAGAGGCCGGGACCAGACGCTACGAGCAGTACTTC. This translates into CASSQEAGTRRYEQYF.

This clonotype appeared many times. The chain combines TRBV4-3 with TRBJ2-5; D remains ambiguous. Trimming removed 4 bases from V and 3 bases from J, with 9 bases in between. Germline-derived CDR1 and CDR2 are LGHNA and YSLEER. The CDR3 extends over 13 amino acids. CDR3 in amino acids: CASSRDPEETQYF. As DNA, the CDR3 is TGCGCCAGCAGCCGTGACCCAGAAGAGACCCAGTACTTC.

The gene calls are TRBV28 and TRBJ2-7, with TRBD1 matching over 7 bases. This CDR3 has 15 residues. Germline V gives CDR1 MDHEN, CDR2 SYDVKM. V lost 4 bases and J lost 7; bases outside the gene matches: 13. The CDR3 protein is CASSSLDRVIGEQYF. The CDR3 nucleotides read TGTGCCAGCAGTTCCCTCGACAGGGTGATAGGGGAGCAGTACTTC.

The CDR3: CASSQTPGQGLLTGELFF. In DNA, the CDR3 is TGTGCCAGCAGCCAGACGCCGGGACAGGGGTTGCTCACCGGGGAGCTGTTTTTT. The chain links TRBV12-3 or TRBV12-4 to TRBJ2-2, with 10 positions matching TRBD1. This CDR3 region has 18 residues. V lost 6 bases, J lost 4 bases, and 14 bases stayed unmatched.

The V call is TRBV7-9, the J call TRBJ2-1; 10 bases match TRBD2. This CDR3 has 16 amino acids. Germline V gene data show CDR1 as SEHNR and CDR2 as FQNEAQ (reference sequence). V was clipped by 3 bases and J by 8 bases; unmatched bases: 10. The CDR3 region is CASSLESGGARDEQFF. The DNA of the CDR3 is TGTGCCAGCAGCTTGGAAAGCGGGGGGGCCCGGGATGAGCAGTTCTTC.

V is TRBV7-8 and J is TRBJ2-4; 14 nucleotides line up with TRBD2. Unmatched junction bases numbered 7, after V lost 1 base and J lost 5 bases. There are 18 residues in the CDR3. From germline, CDR1 is SGHVS and CDR2 FQNEAQ. CDR3 residues: CASSLGATSGGAENIQYF. In DNA, the CDR3 is TGTGCCAGCAGCTTAGGGGCGACTAGCGGGGGGGCGGAAAACATTCAGTACTTC.

This clonotype was seen only a few times. The genes are TRBV12-3 or TRBV12-4 and TRBJ2-7; D not certain. Trimming pared 5 bases from V and 3 bases from J, leaving 14 bases between. This CDR3 is 14 amino acids long. The CDR3 DNA reads as TGTGCCAGCAGTCCTCCCGGATCTCACTACGAGCAGTACTTC. Residues: CASSPPGSHYEQYF.

To note about this clonotype: Mismatch with germline at one junction end may stem from a read error. J is TRBJ2-7 and V is TRBV27; D unresolved. This CDR3 region has 15 residues. Germline loops: CDR1 MNHEY, CDR2 SMNVEV (reference sequence). The CDR3 nucleotides read TGTGCTAGCAATCCCTTCCCCGGAGCCACCTACGAGCAGTACTTC. This encodes CASNPFPGATYEQYF.

The rearrangement links TRBV19 to TRBJ2-1; D remains ambiguous. CDR1 is LNHDA, CDR2 SQIVND, per germline (reference sequence). The CDR3 length is 13 residues. V gave up 3 bases and J gave up 9 bases, with 12 bases separating them. The CDR3 reads CASSILLDSEQFF. For the CDR3, the DNA is TGTGCCAGTAGTATCCTCCTAGATAGTGAGCAGTTCTTC.

The chain recombines TRBV5-1 with TRBJ2-5, with D maybe TRBD1 (6 bases). This CDR3 comprises 14 residues. Germline V gives CDR1 SGHRS, CDR2 YFSETQ. V was cut by 4 bases and J by 2 bases, with 12 bases left in between. CDR3 sequence (DNA): TGCGCCAGCAGCCTCGGGACAAAGCAAGAGACCCAGTACTTC. Translated: CASSLGTKQETQYF.

The rearrangement joins TRBV6-5 to TRBJ1-1, with D possibly matching TRBD1 (5 bases). Trimming took off 6 bases at V and 4 bases at J, with 15 bases between the two ends. Germline CDR1 is MNHEY and CDR2 is SVGAGI. This CDR3 is 14 amino acids long. CDR3 loop: CASSHQQGSTEAFF. CDR3 nucleotide sequence: TGTGCCAGCAGCCACCAGCAGGGTAGCACTGAAGCTTTCTTT.

This clonotype has only a few counts. The chain uses TRBV7-2 and TRBJ2-6; 8 bases fit TRBD1. Germline V lookup: CDR1 SGHTA, CDR2 FQGNSA. The CDR3 is made up of 18 amino acids. J lost 0 bases, V lost 3 bases, and 7 bases had no gene match. The CDR3 is CASSFAGTGFSGANVLTF. CDR3 coding DNA: TGTGCCAGCAGCTTCGCCGGGACAGGATTCTCTGGGGCCAACGTCCTGACTTTC.

The DNA of the CDR3 is TGCGCCAGCACCGCCCGGGGATTGAACGAGCAGTACTTC. Amino acid sequence: CASTARGLNEQYF. This chain connects TRBV5-1 to TRBJ2-4, with D tentatively TRBD2 (5 bases). The last part of the DNA fits TRBJ2-7 better; the J call may be wrong. CDR3 length: 13 amino acids. From germline, CDR1 is SGHRS and CDR2 YFSETQ.

The chain uses TRBV2 and TRBJ1-5; D not certain. The germline CDR1 and CDR2 sequences are SNHLY and FYNNEI. V dropped 3 bases and J dropped 5 bases, with 8 bases sitting between them. The CDR3 spans 13 residues. The CDR3 sequence is CASSESGYQPQHF. The CDR3 DNA reads TGTGCCAGCAGTGAGTCGGGTTATCAGCCCCAGCATTTT.

The chain combines TRBV7-8 with TRBJ2-7; 8 bases match TRBD1. The CDR3 has 13 residues. Per germline, CDR1 SGHVS and CDR2 FQNEAQ. V shed 4 bases, J shed 7 bases, and the junction held 6 bases outside the gene matches. This CDR3 reads CASSSGQGREQYF. CDR3 coding DNA: TGTGCCAGCAGCTCAGGACAGGGCAGGGAGCAGTACTTC.

Only one count was recorded for this clonotype. CDR3 sequence (DNA): TGTGCCAGCAGTGAATATTCGGCCGGATACTATGGCTACACCTTC. Its translation: CASSEYSAGYYGYTF. J is TRBJ1-2 and V is TRBV25-1; D ambiguous. Trimming removed 0 bases at V and 3 bases at J, with 11 bases between. The CDR3 spans 15 residues. Germline values: CDR1 MGHDK, CDR2 SYGVNS.

This rearrangement joins TRBV20-1 to TRBJ1-6; 7 positions match TRBD1. This CDR3 contains 12 residues. Losses at the gene ends were 6 bases for V and 6 bases for J; bases not matched to a gene: 2. Germline CDR1 reads DFQATT; CDR2 reads SNEGSKA (reference sequence). Here the CDR3 reads CSAQGGNSPLHF. As DNA, the CDR3 is TGCAGTGCCCAGGGGGGTAATTCACCCCTCCACTTT.

V and J are TRBV2 and TRBJ2-2; D gene ambiguous. V was clipped by 0 bases and J by 7 bases, with 0 bases between them. The CDR3 is 11 residues long. Per germline, CDR1 SNHLY and CDR2 FYNNEI. The CDR3 loop is CASSEAGELFF. CDR3 nucleotides: TGTGCCAGCAGTGAAGCCGGGGAGCTGTTTTTT.

This clonotype has a single count. The V gene is TRBV7-8, the J gene TRBJ2-4; TRBD1 is a possible D gene (6 bases). Between the trimmed V and J ends, which lost 4 bases and 9 bases, there was a span of 13 bases. Germline V gene sequence: CDR1 SGHVS, CDR2 FQNEAQ. This CDR3 is built from 13 residues. In DNA, the CDR3 is TGTGCCAGCAGCTCTGACAGGATGGGCATTCAGTACTTC. As protein: CASSSDRMGIQYF.

The chain combines TRBV12-3 or TRBV12-4 with TRBJ2-7, with no clear D. The DNA end lines up better with TRBJ2-5; the J call may be wrong. The CDR3 loop spans 13 amino acids. CDR3 DNA sequence: TGTGCCAGCAGTTTAGTATCAAAAGAGACCCAGTACTTC. It yields the protein CASSLVSKETQYF.

This clonotype was detected a few times. The chain recombines TRBV6-5 with TRBJ2-1; tentatively, D is TRBD2 (5 bases). Germline values: CDR1 MNHEY, CDR2 SVGAGI. V lost 5 bases and J lost 1, with 15 bases in between. CDR3 length: 16 residues. CDR3 loop: CASSPLTGISYNEQFF. The CDR3 DNA sequence: TGTGCCAGCAGTCCTCTTACCGGGATATCCTACAATGAGCAGTTCTTC.

The rearrangement links TRBV12-3 or TRBV12-4 to TRBJ1-1, with 12 bases aligning to TRBD1. V shed 7 bases and J 5 bases; nucleotides not matched to a gene: 5. The length of the CDR3 is 14 residues. DNA of the CDR3: TGTGCCAGCAAACCGGGACAGGGGGCTACTGAAGCTTTCTTT. Encoded protein: CASKPGQGATEAFF.